The 18 T cell receptor beta chains listed next were all sequenced from one sample in a study of cytomegalovirus exposure and HLA in healthy donors (dated by TCRdb to 2016 to 2017). Library preparation was by the immunoSEQ multiplex PCR assay. A mixture of 60 forward primers for TCR Vbeta segments and 13 reverse primers for TCR Jbeta segments was used in the multiplex PCR. TCRdb stores this immuneACCESS table with in-frame sequences only. Part of the clones is absent; in the studies checked, under half of the shortfall reflects unresolved V genes, and no reason is known for the rest. The sample includes 150,000 to 200,000 clones, with about 80% observed a single time. The leading ten clones occupy around 1.5% of the sample. Sequenced material: PBMCs. These receptor sequences come from a man aged 18 to 30 in good health and CMV-seronegative.

In its sample, this clone was seen a few times. This rearrangement joins TRBV6-6 to TRBJ1-2; D remains ambiguous. Per germline, CDR1 MNHNY and CDR2 SVGAGI (reference sequence). The CDR3 length is 13 residues. Between the trimmed V and J ends, which lost 7 bases and 5 bases, there was a span of 14 bases. The CDR3 bases are TGTGCCAGCAAAGAGGGCCATTCTTATGGCTACACCTTC. This translates into CASKEGHSYGYTF.

This clone was picked up one time. The chain recombines TRBV11-3 with TRBJ2-3; 9 bases line up with TRBD1. In germline, CDR1 is SGHNT, CDR2 YENEEA. The CDR3 spans 15 residues. J gave up 5 bases and V 4 bases, and 7 bases lay outside the gene matches. The CDR3 sequence: CASSSGTGTEDTQYF. As DNA, the CDR3 is TGTGCCAGCAGCTCGGGGACAGGGACGGAAGATACGCAGTATTTT.

This clone has a handful of counts. The CDR3 sequence is CASSLGGRPYGLAGADTQYF. Here the CDR3 DNA reads TGTGCCAGCAGTTTGGGGGGTAGGCCCTACGGACTAGCGGGTGCAGATACGCAGTATTTT. V gene TRBV11-3 combines with J gene TRBJ2-3; 11 nucleotides align to TRBD2. With V trimmed by 6 bases and J by 4 bases, 21 bases remained unmatched. This CDR3 region has 20 residues. Germline values: CDR1 SGHNT, CDR2 YENEEA.

The rearrangement uses TRBV6-1 and TRBJ1-2; 7 bases align to TRBD1. V was pared by 5 bases and J by 3 bases, with 3 bases of the junction left unmatched. CDR3 length: 13 residues. Looked up from germline, CDR1 is MNHNS and CDR2 is SASEGT. Here the CDR3 reads CASSRDSHYGYTF. The DNA of the CDR3 is TGTGCCAGCAGTCGGGACAGTCACTATGGCTACACCTTC.

The chain uses TRBV4-2 and TRBJ2-5, with 14 bases identical to TRBD2. Germline CDR1 reads LGHNA; CDR2 reads YNFKEQ. Trimming removed 1 base from V and 2 bases from J; junction bases left unmatched: 6. The CDR3 has 18 residues. The CDR3 coding sequence is TGTGCCAGCAGCCAAGGCCCAGGGACTAGCGGGGGTCAAGAGACCCAGTACTTC. This sequence encodes CASSQGPGTSGGQETQYF.

The chain carries TRBV7-2 and TRBJ2-3, with unresolved D. Germline CDR1 is SGHTA and CDR2 is FQGNSA. The germline V and J ends were trimmed by 2 bases and 6 bases, with 12 bases remaining between them. The CDR3 loop spans 14 amino acids. CDR3 nucleotide sequence: TGTGCCAGCAGCTTATCGTACAGTCAGGATACGCAGTATTTT. Translated: CASSLSYSQDTQYF. Supplemented by reference TRBV7-2 and TRBJ2-3, the full variable domain reads GAGVSQSPSNKVTEKGKDVELRCDPISGHTALYWYRQSLGQGLEFLIYFQGNSAPDKSGLPSDRFSAERTGGSVSTLTIQRTQQEDSAVYLCASSLSYSQDTQYFGPGTRLTVL.

V usage is TRBV12-5 and J usage is TRBJ1-1; no reliable D call. Deletions cut 1 base from V and 5 bases from J, with 14 bases between. The CDR3 covers 15 residues. Germline V gene data show CDR1 as LGHNT and CDR2 as FRNRAP. Here the CDR3 DNA reads TGTGCTAGTGGTTTGGGCACGACCGGAGGGACTGAAGCTTTCTTT. Translating gives CASGLGTTGGTEAFF.

The V call is TRBV6-6, the J call TRBJ1-5, with TRBD1 matching over 11 bases. J gave up 3 bases and V 5 bases, and 6 bases lay outside the gene matches. The CDR3 length is 16 residues. Per germline, CDR1 MNHNY and CDR2 SVGAGI (reference sequence). The CDR3 sequence is CASSTGTGGFNQPQHF. The CDR3 nucleotides read TGTGCCAGCAGTACCGGGACAGGGGGTTTCAATCAGCCCCAGCATTTT.

The chain's CDR3 is CASSVSKFSGNTIYF. The CDR3 DNA sequence: TGTGCCAGCAGCGTATCAAAATTCTCTGGAAACACCATATATTTT. The chain recombines TRBV9 with TRBJ1-3; no clear D gene. The V end lost 1 base, the J end lost 0 bases, and 8 bases lay between the germline ends. This CDR3 is 15 amino acids long. The V gene's germline CDR1 is SGDLS and CDR2 YYNGEE.

The V call is TRBV19, the J call TRBJ2-2; 10 nucleotides line up with TRBD1. Germline V CDR1 and CDR2: LNHDA, SQIVND (reference sequence). The CDR3 totals 16 residues. V gave up 5 bases and J gave up 5 bases; unmatched junction bases: 8. The CDR3 reads CASSSGTGDLTGELFF. The CDR3 DNA sequence: TGTGCCAGTAGTTCGGGGACAGGGGATTTGACCGGGGAGCTGTTTTTT.

The chain recombines TRBV2 with TRBJ2-7, with D possibly TRBD2 on 6 matching bases. The CDR3 runs to 14 residues. Per germline, CDR1 SNHLY and CDR2 FYNNEI. V gave up 10 bases and J gave up 5 bases, with 21 bases separating them. The CDR3, as DNA: TGTGCCACCCGGGAGACTAGTAATCTCCACGAGCAGTACTTC. This translates into CATRETSNLHEQYF.

This clone occurred once. This chain joins TRBV4-3 and TRBJ2-7; D may be TRBD1 (6 bases). Between the trimmed V and J ends, which lost 3 bases and 0 bases, there was a span of 15 bases. The CDR3 extends over 16 amino acids. Germline CDR1 LGHNA, CDR2 YSLEER. The CDR3 DNA reads TGCGCCAGCAGCCAGGCTACCGGGACAAGCTCCTACGAGCAGTACTTC. Translated: CASSQATGTSSYEQYF.

A single count supports this clone. The genes are TRBV9 and TRBJ1-1; 10 nucleotides match TRBD1. Germline assignment: CDR1 SGDLS and CDR2 YYNGEE. This CDR3 contains 15 residues. J gave up 8 bases and V 4 bases, and 11 bases lay outside the gene matches. The CDR3 sequence is CASSPWDRGELEAFF. CDR3 sequence (DNA): TGTGCCAGCAGCCCCTGGGACAGGGGAGAATTAGAAGCTTTCTTT.

This clone was seen more than once but under ten times. The chain carries TRBV13 and TRBJ2-1; 7 bases are shared with TRBD1. Germline V CDR1 and CDR2: PRHDT, FYEKMQ (reference sequence). The V gene end was trimmed by 5 bases and the J gene end by 4 bases; junction bases not matched to a gene: 5. The CDR3 has 14 amino acids. The CDR3 spells CASSKEQGYNEQFF. CDR3 DNA sequence: TGTGCCAGCAGCAAAGAACAGGGGTACAATGAGCAGTTCTTC.

The chain recombines TRBV10-3 with TRBJ2-3, with a weak D call TRBD2 (5 bases). There are 17 residues in the CDR3. V was pared by 0 bases and J by 0 bases, with 13 bases between. Germline V gene lookup returns CDR1 ENHRY and CDR2 SYGVKD. The CDR3 bases are TGTGCCATCAGTGAGTCCAAGGGCGGGTCTAGCACAGATACGCAGTATTTT. It is translated as CAISESKGGSSTDTQYF.

On this clone itself: A much larger clone is a single base away; this may be a read error. This chain connects TRBV9 to TRBJ1-1; 8 nucleotides match TRBD1. Germline lookup yields CDR1 SGDLS and CDR2 YYNGEE. V was clipped by 4 bases and J by 1 base; unmatched bases: 3. This CDR3 has 14 residues. This CDR3 is CASSPGTGNTEAFF. The CDR3 DNA reads TGTGCCAGCAGCCCTGGGACAGGGAACACTGAAGCTTTCTTT.

In nucleotides, the CDR3 is TGTGCCAGCAGTCTGGACAGGGGAGACGAGCAGTACTTC. As protein: CASSLDRGDEQYF. The chain is built from TRBV6-1 and TRBJ2-7; 9 bases line up with TRBD1. V shed 5 bases, J shed 5 bases, and the junction held 4 bases outside the gene matches. In germline, CDR1 is MNHNS, CDR2 SASEGT. CDR3 length: 13 amino acids.

This sequence joins TRBV2 and TRBJ1-2, with TRBD1 as a possible D gene (6 bases). The germline gives CDR1 SNHLY, CDR2 FYNNEI. This CDR3 is built from 14 residues. The V end lost 8 bases, the J end lost 0 bases, and 13 bases lay between the germline ends. The CDR3 DNA follows: TGTGCCAGCGAGGACAGAACTCCTAACTATGGCTACACCTTC. Protein sequence: CASEDRTPNYGYTF.